A single sample gave rise to the 3 T cell receptor beta chains below, sequenced in a study of T cell responses to AZD1222 COVID-19 vaccine. TCRdb keeps only in-frame clones here, not all; method: immunoSEQ multiplex PCR. This table holds some 150,000 clones, about nine tenths found once. Here the sequenced sample was peripheral blood, taken 28 days after the second AZD1222 dose. The receptors come from an adult who received the AZD1222 COVID-19 vaccine.

The chain couples TRBV3-1 (or the pseudogene TRBV3-2) to TRBJ1-5; no firm D call. Germline V lookup: CDR1 LGHDT, CDR2 YNNKEL (reference sequence). The CDR3 is 14 residues long. V was shortened by 0 bases and J by 6 bases, with 9 bases between the two germline ends. CDR3 amino acids: CASSQDLVPQPQHF. The CDR3 nucleotides read TGTGCCAGCAGCCAAGATTTGGTGCCTCAGCCCCAGCATTTT.

The J gene is TRBJ2-1, the V gene TRBV3-1 (or the pseudogene TRBV3-2), with a weak D call TRBD1 (5 bases). Per germline, CDR1 LGHDT and CDR2 YNNKEL (reference sequence). V lost 2 bases to trimming and J lost 5 bases, with 19 bases between them. The CDR3 contains 17 residues. The CDR3 is CASSQSPGQGINNEQFF. The DNA of the CDR3 is TGTGCCAGCAGCCAATCTCCTGGACAAGGGATCAACAATGAGCAGTTCTTC.

This chain connects TRBV6-1 to TRBJ2-1, with 12 bases fitting TRBD2. The germline V gene has CDR1 MNHNS and CDR2 SASEGT. The CDR3 is 19 amino acids. Trimming took 3 bases from V and 0 from J; bases not matched to a gene: 9. This CDR3 reads CASSEPRTSGIRSYNEQFF. CDR3 in DNA: TGTGCCAGCAGTGAGCCTAGGACTAGCGGGATTCGCTCCTACAATGAGCAGTTCTTC.